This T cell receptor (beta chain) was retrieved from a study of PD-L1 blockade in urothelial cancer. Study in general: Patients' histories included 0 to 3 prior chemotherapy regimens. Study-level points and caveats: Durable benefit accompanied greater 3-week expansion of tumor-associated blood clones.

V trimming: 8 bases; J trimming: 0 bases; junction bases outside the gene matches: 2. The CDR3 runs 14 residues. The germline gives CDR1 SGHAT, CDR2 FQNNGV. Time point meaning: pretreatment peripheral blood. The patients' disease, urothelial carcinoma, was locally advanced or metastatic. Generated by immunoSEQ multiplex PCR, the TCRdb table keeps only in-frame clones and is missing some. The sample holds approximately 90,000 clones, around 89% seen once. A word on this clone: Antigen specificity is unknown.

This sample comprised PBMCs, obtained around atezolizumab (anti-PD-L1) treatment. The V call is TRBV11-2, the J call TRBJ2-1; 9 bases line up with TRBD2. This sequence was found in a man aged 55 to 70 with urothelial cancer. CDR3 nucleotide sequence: TGTGCCAGCGCTAGCGGGATCTCCTACAATGAGCAGTTCTTC. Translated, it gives CASASGISYNEQFF.